This T cell receptor beta chain was identified during a study of cytomegalovirus exposure and HLA in healthy donors. Overall study findings and caveats: Some highly shared sequence variants likely arose as a pipeline artifact.

On this clone itself: The antigen remains undetermined.

All donors participated as healthy donors of bone marrow. PCR primers comprised 60 Vbeta and 13 Jbeta primers. TCRdb keeps only in-frame clones here, not all; method: immunoSEQ multiplex PCR. The table records about 63,000 clones, under 85% of them present only once. Per germline, CDR1 MNHEY and CDR2 SMNVEV (reference sequence). V was clipped by 4 bases and J by 6 bases, with 13 bases between them. The CDR3 spans 13 residues. The rearrangement links TRBV27 to TRBJ2-7; tentative D call: TRBD1 (6 bases). The clonotype originates from a man in his fifties in good health and CMV-seronegative. The source material was PBMCs. CDR3 loop: CASSWAGAIEQYF. CDR3 nucleotide sequence: TGTGCCAGCAGTTGGGCAGGGGCGATCGAGCAGTACTTC.